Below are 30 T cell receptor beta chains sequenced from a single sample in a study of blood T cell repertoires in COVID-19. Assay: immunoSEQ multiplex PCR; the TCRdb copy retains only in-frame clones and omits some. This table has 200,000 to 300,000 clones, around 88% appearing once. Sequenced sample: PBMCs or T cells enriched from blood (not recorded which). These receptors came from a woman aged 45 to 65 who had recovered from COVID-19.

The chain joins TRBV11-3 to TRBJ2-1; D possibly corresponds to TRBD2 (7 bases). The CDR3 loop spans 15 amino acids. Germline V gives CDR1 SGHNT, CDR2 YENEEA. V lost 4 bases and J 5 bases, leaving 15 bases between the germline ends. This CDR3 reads CASSYSGGVDNEQFF. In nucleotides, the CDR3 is TGTGCCAGCAGCTACTCGGGGGGCGTGGACAATGAGCAGTTCTTC.

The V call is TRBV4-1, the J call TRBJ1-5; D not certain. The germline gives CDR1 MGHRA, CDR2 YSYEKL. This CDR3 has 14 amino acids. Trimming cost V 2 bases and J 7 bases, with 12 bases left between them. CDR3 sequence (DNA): TGCGCCAGCAGCCAAAGGGAAGCGGGGCAGCCCCAGCATTTT. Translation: CASSQREAGQPQHF.

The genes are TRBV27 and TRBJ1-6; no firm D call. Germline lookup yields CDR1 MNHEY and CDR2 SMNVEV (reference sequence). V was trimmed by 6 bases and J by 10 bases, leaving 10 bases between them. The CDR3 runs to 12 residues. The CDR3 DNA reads TGTGCCAGCAGAATTCTAGGATCACCCCTCCACTTT. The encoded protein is CASRILGSPLHF.

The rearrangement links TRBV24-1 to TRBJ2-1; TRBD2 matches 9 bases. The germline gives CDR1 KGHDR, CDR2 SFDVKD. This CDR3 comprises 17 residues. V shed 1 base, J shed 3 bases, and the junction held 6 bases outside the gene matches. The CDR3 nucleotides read TGTGCCACCAGTGATTTTGTTGGCGGGAGGGGCTACAATGAGCAGTTCTTC. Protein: CATSDFVGGRGYNEQFF.

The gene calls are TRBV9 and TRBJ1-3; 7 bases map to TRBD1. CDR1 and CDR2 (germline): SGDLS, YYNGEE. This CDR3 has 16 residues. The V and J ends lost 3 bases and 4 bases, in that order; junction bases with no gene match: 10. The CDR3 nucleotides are TGTGCCAGCAGCGCCCTACAGGGGTCGTGGGGAAACACCATATATTTT. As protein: CASSALQGSWGNTIYF. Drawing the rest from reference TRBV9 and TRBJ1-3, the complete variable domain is DSGVTQTPKHLITATGQRVTLRCSPRSGDLSVYWYQQSLDQGLQFLIQYYNGEERAKGNILERFSAQQFPDLHSELNLSSLELGDSALYFCASSALQGSWGNTIYFGEGSWLTVV.

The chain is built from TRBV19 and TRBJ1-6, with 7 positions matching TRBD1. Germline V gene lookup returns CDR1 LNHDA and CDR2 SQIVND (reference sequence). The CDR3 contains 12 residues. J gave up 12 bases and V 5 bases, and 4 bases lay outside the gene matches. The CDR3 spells CASSPQGGPLHF. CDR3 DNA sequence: TGTGCCAGTAGTCCCCAGGGGGGACCCCTCCACTTT.

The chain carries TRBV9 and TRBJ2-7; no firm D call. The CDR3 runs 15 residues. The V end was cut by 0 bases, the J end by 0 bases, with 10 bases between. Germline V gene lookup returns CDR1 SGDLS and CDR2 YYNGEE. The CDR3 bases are TGTGCCAGCAGCGTAGGGGTGGAGACCTCCTACGAGCAGTACTTC. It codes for CASSVGVETSYEQYF. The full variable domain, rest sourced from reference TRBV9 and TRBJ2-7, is DSGVTQTPKHLITATGQRVTLRCSPRSGDLSVYWYQQSLDQGLQFLIQYYNGEERAKGNILERFSAQQFPDLHSELNLSSLELGDSALYFCASSVGVETSYEQYFGPGTRLTVT.

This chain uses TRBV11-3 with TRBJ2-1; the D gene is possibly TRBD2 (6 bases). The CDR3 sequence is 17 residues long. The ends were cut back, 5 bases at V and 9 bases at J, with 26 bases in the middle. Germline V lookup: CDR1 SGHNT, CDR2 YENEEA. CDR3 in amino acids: CASSLLAGPGVDSEQFF. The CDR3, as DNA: TGTGCCAGCAGCCTACTAGCCGGGCCCGGGGTTGATAGTGAGCAGTTCTTC.

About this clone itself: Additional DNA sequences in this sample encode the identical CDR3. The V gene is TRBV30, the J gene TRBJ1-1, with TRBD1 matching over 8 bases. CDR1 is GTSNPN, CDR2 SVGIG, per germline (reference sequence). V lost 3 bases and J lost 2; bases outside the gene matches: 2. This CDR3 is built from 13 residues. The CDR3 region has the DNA TGTGCCTGGAGGGGACAGGTTAACACTGAAGCTTTCTTT. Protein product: CAWRGQVNTEAFF.

The CDR3 reads CASHRTGRNEKLFF. The DNA for the CDR3 is TGTGCCAGCCACAGGACAGGGAGAAATGAAAAACTGTTTTTT. This chain uses TRBV7-9 with TRBJ1-4; 8 bases map to TRBD1. This CDR3 spans 14 amino acids. Per the germline V gene, CDR1 is SEHNR and CDR2 is FQNEAQ (reference sequence). Trimming took 8 bases from V and 5 from J; bases not matched to a gene: 7.

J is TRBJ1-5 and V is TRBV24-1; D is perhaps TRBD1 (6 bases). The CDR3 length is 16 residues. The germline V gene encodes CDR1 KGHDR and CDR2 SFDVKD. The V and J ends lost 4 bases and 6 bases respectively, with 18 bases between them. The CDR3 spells CATSDRTTGWSQPQHF. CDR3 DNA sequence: TGTGCCACCAGTGACCGAACCACAGGGTGGAGTCAGCCCCAGCATTTT.

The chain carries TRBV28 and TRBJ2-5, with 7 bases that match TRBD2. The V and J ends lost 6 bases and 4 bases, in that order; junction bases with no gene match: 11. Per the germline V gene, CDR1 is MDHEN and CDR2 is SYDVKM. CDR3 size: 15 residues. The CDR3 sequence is CASRGRGEGPETQYF. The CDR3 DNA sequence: TGTGCCAGCAGGGGGAGGGGTGAGGGCCCAGAGACCCAGTACTTC.

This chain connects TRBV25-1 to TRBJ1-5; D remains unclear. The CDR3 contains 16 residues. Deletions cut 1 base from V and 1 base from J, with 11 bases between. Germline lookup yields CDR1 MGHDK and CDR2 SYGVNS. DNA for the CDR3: TGTGCCAGCAGTGAATCAGGAGGGTACAGCAATCAGCCCCAGCATTTT. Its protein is CASSESGGYSNQPQHF.

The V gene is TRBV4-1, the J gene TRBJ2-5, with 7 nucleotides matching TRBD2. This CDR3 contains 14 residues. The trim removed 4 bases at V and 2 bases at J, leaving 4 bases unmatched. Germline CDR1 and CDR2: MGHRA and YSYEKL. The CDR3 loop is CASSPGLPQETQYF. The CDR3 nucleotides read TGCGCCAGCAGCCCGGGACTACCACAAGAGACCCAGTACTTC.

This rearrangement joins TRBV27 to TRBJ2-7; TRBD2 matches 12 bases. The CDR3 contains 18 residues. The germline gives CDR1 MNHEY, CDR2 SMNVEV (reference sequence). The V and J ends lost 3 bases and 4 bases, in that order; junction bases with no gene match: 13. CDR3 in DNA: TGTGCCAGCAGTTTCGGGCCAGGACTAGCGGGAATCTCATACGAGCAGTACTTC. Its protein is CASSFGPGLAGISYEQYF.

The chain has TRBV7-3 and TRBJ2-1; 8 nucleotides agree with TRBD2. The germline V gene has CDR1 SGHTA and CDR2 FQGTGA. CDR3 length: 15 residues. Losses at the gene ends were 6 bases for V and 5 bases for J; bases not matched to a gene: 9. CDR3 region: CASSYTGTSNNEQFF. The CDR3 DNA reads TGTGCCAGCAGTTATACCGGGACTAGTAACAATGAGCAGTTCTTC. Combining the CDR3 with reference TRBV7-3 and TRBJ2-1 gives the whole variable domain GAGVSQTPSNKVTEKGKYVELRCDPISGHTALYWYRQSLGQGPEFLIYFQGTGAADDSGLPNDRFFAVRPEGSVSTLKIQRTERGDSAVYLCASSYTGTSNNEQFFGPGTRLTVL.

The CDR3 nucleotides read TGTGCCAGCTCGGAGTTCGGGCAGGGGTGGACTGAAGCTTTCTTT. The encoded protein is CASSEFGQGWTEAFF. V gene TRBV9 combines with J gene TRBJ1-1, with a tentative D call TRBD1 (6 bases). Per the germline V gene, CDR1 is SGDLS and CDR2 is YYNGEE. V lost 7 bases to trimming and J lost 5 bases, with 21 bases between them. The CDR3 is 15 residues long.

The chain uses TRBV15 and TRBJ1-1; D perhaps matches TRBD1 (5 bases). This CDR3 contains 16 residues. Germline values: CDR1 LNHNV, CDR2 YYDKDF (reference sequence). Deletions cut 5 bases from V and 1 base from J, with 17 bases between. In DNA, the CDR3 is TGTGCCACCAGCGGGGCACCCCGGGGGTCGAACACTGAAGCTTTCTTT. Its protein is CATSGAPRGSNTEAFF.

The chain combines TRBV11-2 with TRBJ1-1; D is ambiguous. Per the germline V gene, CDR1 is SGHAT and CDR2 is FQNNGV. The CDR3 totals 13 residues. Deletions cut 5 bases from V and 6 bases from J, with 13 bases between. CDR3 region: CASSPDTAPEAFF. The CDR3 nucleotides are TGTGCCAGCAGCCCAGACACCGCCCCTGAAGCTTTCTTT.

CDR3 bases: TGTGCCAGCAGTACGGGACAGTACAATGAGCAGTTCTTC. Protein: CASSTGQYNEQFF. This sequence joins TRBV12-3 or TRBV12-4 and TRBJ2-1, with TRBD1 matching 7 bases. V was clipped by 5 bases and J by 4 bases; unmatched bases: 2. The CDR3 is 13 amino acids.

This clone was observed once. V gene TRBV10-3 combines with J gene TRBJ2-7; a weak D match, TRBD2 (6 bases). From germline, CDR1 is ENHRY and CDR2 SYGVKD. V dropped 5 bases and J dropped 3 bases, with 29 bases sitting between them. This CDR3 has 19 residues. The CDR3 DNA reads TGTGCCATCAGTAACCCCGGGACGGGGGTGACTAGGGTCGGCTACGAGCAGTACTTC. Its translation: CAISNPGTGVTRVGYEQYF.

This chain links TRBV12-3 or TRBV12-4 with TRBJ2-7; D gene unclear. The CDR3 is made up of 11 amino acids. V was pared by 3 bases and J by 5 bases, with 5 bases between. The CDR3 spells CASSFGNEQYF. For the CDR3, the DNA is TGTGCCAGCAGTTTCGGTAACGAGCAGTACTTC.

The CDR3 region is CASSNQGRGLKETQYF. In nucleotides, the CDR3 is TGTGCCAGCAGCAATCAAGGGAGGGGCCTTAAAGAGACCCAGTACTTC. The chain links TRBV21-1 to TRBJ2-5; the table calls TRBD2, which could not be checked here. TRBV21-1 is assigned pseudogene status. The CDR3 spans 16 residues.

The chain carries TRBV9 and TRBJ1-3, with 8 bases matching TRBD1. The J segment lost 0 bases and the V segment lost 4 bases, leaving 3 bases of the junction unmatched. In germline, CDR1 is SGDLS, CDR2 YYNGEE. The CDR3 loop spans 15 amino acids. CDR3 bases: TGTGCCAGCAGCAACGGACAGGGCTCTGGAAACACCATATATTTT. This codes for CASSNGQGSGNTIYF.

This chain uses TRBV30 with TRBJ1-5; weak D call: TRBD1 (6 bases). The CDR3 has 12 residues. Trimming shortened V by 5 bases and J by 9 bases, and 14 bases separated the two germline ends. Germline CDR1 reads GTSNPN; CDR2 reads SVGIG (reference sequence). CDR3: CAWGDTTGPQHF. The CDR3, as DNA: TGTGCCTGGGGGGACACTACAGGGCCCCAGCATTTT.

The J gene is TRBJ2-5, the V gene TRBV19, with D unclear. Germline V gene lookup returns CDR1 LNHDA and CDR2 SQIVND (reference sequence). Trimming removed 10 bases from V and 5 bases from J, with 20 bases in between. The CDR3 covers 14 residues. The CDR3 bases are TGTGCCACTACACCCACTGCCGCGCGGGAGACCCAGTACTTC. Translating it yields CATTPTAARETQYF.

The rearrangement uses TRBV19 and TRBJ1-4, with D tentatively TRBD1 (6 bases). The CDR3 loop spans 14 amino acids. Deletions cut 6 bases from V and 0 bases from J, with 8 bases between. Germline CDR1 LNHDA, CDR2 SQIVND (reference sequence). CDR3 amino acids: CASRSGATNEKLFF. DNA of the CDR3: TGTGCCAGTAGATCAGGGGCAACTAATGAAAAACTGTTTTTT.

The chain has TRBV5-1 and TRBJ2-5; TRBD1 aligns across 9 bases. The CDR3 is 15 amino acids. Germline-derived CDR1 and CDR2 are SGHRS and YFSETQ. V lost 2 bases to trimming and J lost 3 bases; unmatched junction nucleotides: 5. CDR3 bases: TGCGCCAGCAGCTTACCTACAGGGGGCGAAGAGACCCAGTACTTC. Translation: CASSLPTGGEETQYF.

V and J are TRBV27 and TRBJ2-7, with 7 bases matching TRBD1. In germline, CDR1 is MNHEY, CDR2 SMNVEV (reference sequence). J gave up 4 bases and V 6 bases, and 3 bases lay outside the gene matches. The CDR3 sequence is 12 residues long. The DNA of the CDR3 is TGTGCCAGCAGCCTCAGGGGGTACGAGCAGTACTTC. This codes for CASSLRGYEQYF.

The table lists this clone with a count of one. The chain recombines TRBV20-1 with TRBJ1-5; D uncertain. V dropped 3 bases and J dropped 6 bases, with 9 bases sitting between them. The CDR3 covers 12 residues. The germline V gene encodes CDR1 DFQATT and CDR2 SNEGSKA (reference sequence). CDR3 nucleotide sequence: TGCAGTGCTAGTAGGAGGGTTCAGCCCCAGCATTTT. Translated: CSASRRVQPQHF.